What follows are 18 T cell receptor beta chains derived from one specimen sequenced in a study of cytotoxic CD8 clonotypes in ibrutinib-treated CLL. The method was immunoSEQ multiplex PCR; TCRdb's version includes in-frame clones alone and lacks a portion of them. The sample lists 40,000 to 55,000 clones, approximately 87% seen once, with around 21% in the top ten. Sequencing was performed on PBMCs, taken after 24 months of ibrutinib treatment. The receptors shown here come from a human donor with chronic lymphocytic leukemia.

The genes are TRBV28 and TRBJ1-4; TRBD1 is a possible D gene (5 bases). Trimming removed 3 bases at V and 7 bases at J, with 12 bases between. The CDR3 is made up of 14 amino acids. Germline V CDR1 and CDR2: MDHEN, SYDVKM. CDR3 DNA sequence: TGTGCCAGCAGTTTTAGGTCAGGGAGTGAAAAACTGTTTTTT. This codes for CASSFRSGSEKLFF. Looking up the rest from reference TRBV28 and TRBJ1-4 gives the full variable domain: DVKVTQSSRYLVKRTGEKVFLECVQDMDHENMFWYRQDPGLGLRLIYFSYDVKMKEKGDIPEGYSVSREKKERFSLILESASTNQTSMYLCASSFRSGSEKLFFGSGTQLSVL.

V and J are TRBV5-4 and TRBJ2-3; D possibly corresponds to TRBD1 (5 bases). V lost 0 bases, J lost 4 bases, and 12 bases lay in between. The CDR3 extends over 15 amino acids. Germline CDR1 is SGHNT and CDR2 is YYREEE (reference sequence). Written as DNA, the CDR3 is TGTGCCAGCAGCTTGGGGCAGGGTGGGGCAGATACGCAGTATTTT. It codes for CASSLGQGGADTQYF.

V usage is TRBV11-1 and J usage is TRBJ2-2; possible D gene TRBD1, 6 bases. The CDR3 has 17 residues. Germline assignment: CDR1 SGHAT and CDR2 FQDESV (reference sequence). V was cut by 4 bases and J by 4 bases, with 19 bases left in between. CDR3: CASSSNLRGSSTGELFF. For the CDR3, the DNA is TGTGCCAGCAGCTCGAACCTCAGGGGATCGAGCACCGGGGAGCTGTTTTTT.

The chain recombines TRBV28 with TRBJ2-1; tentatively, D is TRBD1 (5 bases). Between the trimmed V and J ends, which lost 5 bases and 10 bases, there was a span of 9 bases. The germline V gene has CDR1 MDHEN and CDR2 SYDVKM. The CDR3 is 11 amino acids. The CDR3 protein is CASSPGQEQFF. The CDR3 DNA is TGTGCCAGCAGTCCAGGGCAGGAGCAGTTCTTC.

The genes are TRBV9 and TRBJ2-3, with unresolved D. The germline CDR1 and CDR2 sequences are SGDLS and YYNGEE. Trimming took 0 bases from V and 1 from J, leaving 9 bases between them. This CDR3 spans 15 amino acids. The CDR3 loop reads CASSVVQKGTDTQYF. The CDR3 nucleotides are TGTGCCAGCAGCGTAGTACAAAAAGGCACAGATACGCAGTATTTT.

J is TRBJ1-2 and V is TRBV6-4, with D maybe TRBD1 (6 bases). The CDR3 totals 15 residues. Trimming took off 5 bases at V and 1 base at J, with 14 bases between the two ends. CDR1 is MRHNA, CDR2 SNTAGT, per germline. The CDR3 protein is CASSLTYRDNYGYTF. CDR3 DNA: TGTGCCAGCAGTCTCACCTACAGGGATAACTATGGCTACACCTTC.

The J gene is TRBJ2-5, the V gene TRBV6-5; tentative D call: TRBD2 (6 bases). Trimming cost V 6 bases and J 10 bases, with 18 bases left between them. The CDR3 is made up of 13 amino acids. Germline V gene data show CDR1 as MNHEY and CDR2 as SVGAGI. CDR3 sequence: CASRRLGKEDQYF. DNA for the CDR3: TGTGCCAGCAGGCGACTAGGGAAAGAGGACCAGTACTTC.

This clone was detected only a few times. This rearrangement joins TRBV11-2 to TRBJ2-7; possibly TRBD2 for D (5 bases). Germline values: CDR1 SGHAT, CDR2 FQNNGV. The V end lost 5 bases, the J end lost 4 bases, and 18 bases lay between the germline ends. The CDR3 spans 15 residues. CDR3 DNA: TGTGCCAGCAGCCGCAATGCGGAGGCACAGTACGAGCAGTACTTC. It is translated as CASSRNAEAQYEQYF.

The chain's CDR3 is CASSFSVNQPQHF. The DNA for the CDR3 is TGTGCCAGCAGTTTCTCGGTGAATCAGCCCCAGCATTTT. This chain uses TRBV27 with TRBJ1-5; D not certain. Per germline, CDR1 MNHEY and CDR2 SMNVEV (reference sequence). The CDR3 runs 13 residues. V was clipped by 3 bases and J by 4 bases, with 7 bases between them.

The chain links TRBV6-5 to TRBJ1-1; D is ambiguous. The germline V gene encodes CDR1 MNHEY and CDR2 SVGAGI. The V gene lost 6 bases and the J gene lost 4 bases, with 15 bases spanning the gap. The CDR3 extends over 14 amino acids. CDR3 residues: CASSPGWEGTEAFF. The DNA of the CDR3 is TGTGCCAGCAGCCCTGGGTGGGAGGGCACTGAAGCTTTCTTT.

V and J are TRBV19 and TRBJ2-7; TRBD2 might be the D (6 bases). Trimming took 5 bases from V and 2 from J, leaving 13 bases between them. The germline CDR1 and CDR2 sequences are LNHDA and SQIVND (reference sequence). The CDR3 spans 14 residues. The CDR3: CASSPLARPYEQYF. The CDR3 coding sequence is TGTGCCAGTAGTCCACTAGCTCGACCCTACGAGCAGTACTTC.

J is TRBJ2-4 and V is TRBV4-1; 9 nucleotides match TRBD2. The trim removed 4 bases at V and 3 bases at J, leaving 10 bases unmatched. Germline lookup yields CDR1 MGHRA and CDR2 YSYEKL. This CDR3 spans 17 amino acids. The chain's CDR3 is CASSPRVLAGSKNIQYF. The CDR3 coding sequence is TGCGCCAGCAGCCCAAGGGTGCTAGCGGGGAGCAAAAACATTCAGTACTTC.

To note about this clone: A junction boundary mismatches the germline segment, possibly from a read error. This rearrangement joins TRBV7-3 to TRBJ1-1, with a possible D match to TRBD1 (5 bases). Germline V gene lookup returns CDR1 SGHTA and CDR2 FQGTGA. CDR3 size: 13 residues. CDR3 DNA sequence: TGTGCCAGCAGCTCGGGACGAAACAGTGAAGCTTTCTTT. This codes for CASSSGRNSEAFF.

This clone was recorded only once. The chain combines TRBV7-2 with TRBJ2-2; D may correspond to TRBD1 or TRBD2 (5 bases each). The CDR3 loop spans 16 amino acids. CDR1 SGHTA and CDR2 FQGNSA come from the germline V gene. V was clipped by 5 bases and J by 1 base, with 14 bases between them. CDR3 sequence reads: CASSPSGTRNTGELFF. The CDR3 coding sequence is TGTGCCAGCAGCCCGTCCGGGACCAGGAACACCGGGGAGCTGTTTTTT.

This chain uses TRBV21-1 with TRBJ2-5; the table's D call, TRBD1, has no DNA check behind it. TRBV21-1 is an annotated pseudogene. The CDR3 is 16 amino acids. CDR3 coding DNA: TGTGCCAGCAGCACCTACAGGGAAGGTATCCAAGAGACCCAGTACTTC. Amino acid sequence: CASSTYREGIQETQYF.

DNA for the CDR3: TGCGCCAGCCGGACAGCCTCAGGCTCCTACGAGCAGTACTTC. Its protein product is CASRTASGSYEQYF. The genes are TRBV5-1 and TRBJ2-7; D may be TRBD1 (6 bases). The CDR3 is 14 amino acids. V gave up 7 bases and J gave up 0 bases, with 14 bases separating them. The germline V gene has CDR1 SGHRS and CDR2 YFSETQ.

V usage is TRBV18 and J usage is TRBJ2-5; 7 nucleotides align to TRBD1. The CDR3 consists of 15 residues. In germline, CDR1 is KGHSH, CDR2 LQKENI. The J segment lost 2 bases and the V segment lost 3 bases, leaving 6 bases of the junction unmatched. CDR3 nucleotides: TGTGCCAGCTCACCGGGCACAGGGGAGCAAGAGACCCAGTACTTC. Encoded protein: CASSPGTGEQETQYF.

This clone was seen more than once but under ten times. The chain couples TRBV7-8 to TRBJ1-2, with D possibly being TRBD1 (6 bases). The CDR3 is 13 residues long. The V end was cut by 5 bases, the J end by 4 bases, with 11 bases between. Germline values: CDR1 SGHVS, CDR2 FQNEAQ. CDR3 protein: CASSHDRSYGYTF. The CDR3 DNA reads TGTGCCAGCAGCCACGACAGGAGCTATGGCTACACCTTC.